This T cell receptor beta chain was identified during a study of T-cell memory formation after mild COVID-19. Overall study findings and caveats: Day 15 to 85 contractors were CD4/CD8 balanced; later expanders leaned CD4+.

With respect to this clonotype: Its antigen remains unidentified.

UMIs and sample barcodes were carried by the TCR alpha and TCR beta cDNA libraries that 5'RACE produced using constant-segment primers. TCRdb reprocessed the 5' RACE reads with MiXCR, giving one entry per CDR3 protein. The table records about 100,000 distinct CDR3 sequences, 13% to 15% of them present only once. V gave up 3 bases and J gave up 7 bases; unmatched junction bases: 10. The CDR3 has 15 amino acids. Germline V gives CDR1 SGHRS, CDR2 YFSETQ. Sequencing was done on a sample of PBMCs or a T cell subset sorted from them (not recorded which). This TCR was sampled from a man younger than 35 who had mild COVID-19 (a few samples of this study predate the infection). Cell type and time point are not known. The chain couples TRBV5-1 to TRBJ2-7; 10 bases align to TRBD1. The CDR3 nucleotides are TGCGCCAGCAGCTGGAGGACAGGGGGAAATCGGGAGCAGTACTTC. Protein product: CASSWRTGGNREQYF.